One sample yielded the 24 T cell receptor beta chains listed below, sequenced in a study of cytomegalovirus exposure and HLA in healthy donors. PCR employed 60 Vbeta and 13 Jbeta primers. Profiling relied on immunoSEQ multiplex PCR, and the TCRdb table lists in-frame clones only, not all of them. The table shows some 110,000 clones, with 65% to 90% occurring only once. The sequencing input was PBMCs. The source is a man aged 50-60 years in good health and CMV-seronegative.

The chain joins TRBV9 to TRBJ2-2; D is perhaps TRBD2 (5 bases). Germline V gives CDR1 SGDLS, CDR2 YYNGEE. V lost 0 bases and J lost 6, with 9 bases in between. The CDR3 has 14 amino acids. The CDR3, as DNA: TGTGCCAGCAGCGTAGCGGGCGGGTCCGGGGAGCTGTTTTTT. It encodes CASSVAGGSGELFF.

The chain is built from TRBV4-1 and TRBJ2-2; the match to TRBD1 covers 10 bases. V lost 1 base, J lost 4 bases, and 6 bases stayed unmatched. This CDR3 region has 17 residues. Germline-derived CDR1 and CDR2 are MGHRA and YSYEKL. CDR3: CASSQAGTGVGTGELFF. The CDR3 bases are TGCGCCAGCAGCCAAGCCGGGACAGGGGTCGGCACCGGGGAGCTGTTTTTT.

The chain links TRBV2 to TRBJ1-6; tentatively, D is TRBD1 (5 bases). This CDR3 is built from 15 residues. V lost 2 bases, J lost 5 bases, and 10 bases lay in between. CDR1 and CDR2 from the germline V gene are SNHLY and FYNNEI. CDR3: CASSERQTDNSPLHF. CDR3 coding DNA: TGTGCCAGCAGTGAAAGACAGACTGATAATTCACCCCTCCACTTT.

This clone is a singleton in its sample. The chain carries TRBV27 and TRBJ2-3; TRBD2 matches 7 bases. CDR1 is MNHEY, CDR2 SMNVEV, per germline (reference sequence). The CDR3 totals 15 residues. V was pared by 3 bases and J by 2 bases, with 5 bases of the junction left unmatched. CDR3 in DNA: TGTGCCAGCAGTTTTCGAGCGGGGCCCACAGATACGCAGTATTTT. This sequence encodes CASSFRAGPTDTQYF.

Only one count was recorded for this clone. J is TRBJ2-5 and V is TRBV10-3; 8 nucleotides match TRBD1. The CDR3 is 14 amino acids. J gave up 3 bases and V 6 bases, and 6 bases lay outside the gene matches. CDR1 is ENHRY and CDR2 is SYGVKD in the germline V gene. CDR3 sequence reads: CAIREAGGEETQYF. The CDR3 DNA follows: TGTGCCATCAGGGAGGCAGGGGGCGAAGAGACCCAGTACTTC.

V gene TRBV7-9 combines with J gene TRBJ1-5, with 12 bases identical to TRBD1. Germline assignment: CDR1 SEHNR and CDR2 FQNEAQ (reference sequence). Germline trimming cut 6 bases from V and 7 bases from J; bases unmatched to any gene: 7. This CDR3 is 15 amino acids long. The CDR3 region has the DNA TGTGCCAGCAGTTCCGGGACAGGGGGCTGGCAGCCCCAGCATTTT. Translating gives CASSSGTGGWQPQHF.

The gene calls are TRBV5-1 and TRBJ2-5; 9 nucleotides align to TRBD2. Germline V CDR1 and CDR2: SGHRS, YFSETQ. V was clipped by 4 bases and J by 2 bases; unmatched bases: 9. This CDR3 is built from 16 residues. The CDR3 sequence is CASSPSSGGSQETQYF. In nucleotides, the CDR3 is TGCGCCAGCAGCCCCTCCAGCGGGGGGTCGCAAGAGACCCAGTACTTC. The whole variable domain, remainder taken from reference TRBV5-1 and TRBJ2-5, is KAGVTQTPRYLIKTRGQQVTLSCSPISGHRSVSWYQQTPGQGLQFLFEYFSETQRNKGNFPGRFSGRQFSNSRSEMNVSTLELGDSALYLCASSPSSGGSQETQYFGPGTRLLVL.

This clone is a singleton in its sample. The chain uses TRBV7-6 and TRBJ1-4; weak D call: TRBD1 (5 bases). This CDR3 region has 14 residues. CDR1 is SGHVS and CDR2 is FNYEAQ in the germline V gene. The V gene lost 7 bases and the J gene lost 4 bases, with 13 bases spanning the gap. In nucleotides, the CDR3 is TGTGCCAGCACCCCGGGGGGGAGTAATGAAAAACTGTTTTTT. As protein: CASTPGGSNEKLFF.

This clone has more than one count but fewer than ten. The chain joins TRBV30 to TRBJ1-2; 8 nucleotides line up with TRBD1. V was clipped by 8 bases and J by 2 bases; unmatched bases: 7. This CDR3 comprises 13 residues. Germline CDR1 and CDR2: GTSNPN and SVGIG (reference sequence). This CDR3 is CAGSGDRNYGYTF. CDR3 sequence (DNA): TGTGCCGGTTCCGGGGACAGGAACTATGGCTACACCTTC.

The rearrangement joins TRBV19 to TRBJ1-5; 9 bases are shared with TRBD1. With V trimmed by 7 bases and J by 6 bases, 13 bases remained unmatched. From germline, CDR1 is LNHDA and CDR2 SQIVND (reference sequence). The CDR3 is made up of 16 amino acids. The CDR3 region is CASTAQGAGRVQPQHF. CDR3 sequence (DNA): TGTGCCAGTACGGCACAGGGGGCGGGGAGGGTTCAGCCCCAGCATTTT.

This sequence joins TRBV19 and TRBJ1-3; tentative D call: TRBD1 (6 bases). The CDR3 has 14 amino acids. Trimming removed 7 bases at V and 2 bases at J, with 12 bases between. CDR1 and CDR2 from the germline V gene are LNHDA and SQIVND (reference sequence). CDR3 bases: TGTGCCAGTACCCGGACAGATCCTGGAAACACCATATATTTT. Translating gives CASTRTDPGNTIYF. The full variable domain, rest sourced from reference TRBV19 and TRBJ1-3, is DGGITQSPKYLFRKEGQNVTLSCEQNLNHDAMYWYRQDPGQGLRLIYYSQIVNDFQKGDIAEGYSVSREKKESFPLTVTSAQKNPTAFYLCASTRTDPGNTIYFGEGSWLTVV.

J is TRBJ2-7 and V is TRBV4-1; D unresolved. CDR1 is MGHRA and CDR2 is YSYEKL in the germline V gene. The CDR3 runs to 15 residues. Trimming took 0 bases from V and 4 from J, leaving 13 bases between them. The CDR3 region has the DNA TGCGCCAGCAGCCAAGATAGAGGCGCAGCTTACGAGCAGTACGTC. It codes for CASSQDRGAAYEQYV.

This clone was seen more than once but under ten times. The rearrangement uses TRBV7-2 and TRBJ2-7; 7 nucleotides match TRBD1. V shed 5 bases, J shed 2 bases, and the junction held 9 bases outside the gene matches. In germline, CDR1 is SGHTA, CDR2 FQGNSA. CDR3 length equals 15 residues. The DNA of the CDR3 is TGTGCCAGCAGCCCCTCGTCGGGACAGCCCTACGAGCAGTACTTC. As protein: CASSPSSGQPYEQYF.

This clone was picked up one time. The genes are TRBV27 and TRBJ1-1; D is possibly TRBD1 (6 bases). The CDR3 runs to 13 residues. Trimming took 5 bases from V and 11 from J, leaving 18 bases between them. Germline-derived CDR1 and CDR2 are MNHEY and SMNVEV (reference sequence). The CDR3 nucleotides are TGTGCCAGCAGTATCACAGGGAGTAGAGAGGCTTTCTTT. The encoded protein is CASSITGSREAFF.

The rearrangement uses TRBV28 and TRBJ2-7, with 7 bases fitting TRBD2. The CDR3 has 15 amino acids. V shed 6 bases and J 4 bases; nucleotides not matched to a gene: 12. The germline V gene has CDR1 MDHEN and CDR2 SYDVKM. For the CDR3, the DNA is TGTGCCAGCAGCTCCCCGAGCGGGGACGTTTACGAGCAGTACGTC. This translates into CASSSPSGDVYEQYV.

V is TRBV18 and J is TRBJ2-2, with a possible D match to TRBD1 (6 bases). Germline V gene sequence: CDR1 KGHSH, CDR2 LQKENI. Trimming shortened V by 4 bases and J by 4 bases, and 13 bases separated the two germline ends. The CDR3 spans 15 residues. CDR3 sequence reads: CASSLTGWPTGELFF. The CDR3 DNA reads as TGTGCCAGCTCACTTACAGGGTGGCCCACCGGGGAGCTGTTTTTT.

The V gene is TRBV5-4, the J gene TRBJ2-2, with TRBD2 as a possible D gene (6 bases). This CDR3 spans 16 amino acids. V was clipped by 3 bases and J by 5 bases, with 17 bases between them. The germline V gene encodes CDR1 SGHNT and CDR2 YYREEE (reference sequence). The CDR3 DNA sequence: TGTGCCAGCAGCTCCCCGGGCGGGGCCGAAACCGGGGAGCTGTTTTTT. Translated: CASSSPGGAETGELFF. Full variable domain (rest looked up from reference TRBV5-4 and TRBJ2-2): ETGVTQSPTHLIKTRGQQVTLRCSSQSGHNTVSWYQQALGQGPQFIFQYYREEENGRGNFPPRFSGLQFPNYSSELNVNALELDDSALYLCASSSPGGAETGELFFGEGSRLTVL.

The rearrangement uses TRBV7-2 and TRBJ2-7; the match to TRBD2 covers 8 bases. This CDR3 has 13 residues. V trimming: 8 bases; J trimming: 2 bases; junction bases outside the gene matches: 5. The germline V gene encodes CDR1 SGHTA and CDR2 FQGNSA. CDR3 residues: CASERGPTYEQYF. CDR3 nucleotides: TGTGCCAGCGAGCGGGGGCCTACCTACGAGCAGTACTTC.

This clone was seen once. This chain joins TRBV9 and TRBJ1-6; tentatively, D is TRBD1 (5 bases). Looked up from germline, CDR1 is SGDLS and CDR2 is YYNGEE. The CDR3 contains 15 residues. Between the trimmed V and J ends, which lost 3 bases and 3 bases, there was a span of 10 bases. CDR3 loop: CASSATDLYNSPLHF. The DNA for the CDR3 is TGTGCCAGCAGCGCGACAGACCTCTATAATTCACCCCTCCACTTT.

The rearrangement uses TRBV5-1 and TRBJ2-1; TRBD1 matches at 9 bases. The V gene's germline CDR1 is SGHRS and CDR2 YFSETQ. There are 15 residues in the CDR3. V lost 0 bases and J lost 8; bases outside the gene matches: 6. The DNA of the CDR3 is TGCGCCAGCAGCTTGGGACAGGGGGGTTGCGATGAGCAGTTCTTC. Translated: CASSLGQGGCDEQFF.

The chain links TRBV5-1 to TRBJ1-3, with 10 bases matching TRBD1. J gave up 6 bases and V 4 bases, and 13 bases lay outside the gene matches. Germline lookup yields CDR1 SGHRS and CDR2 YFSETQ. The CDR3 spans 17 residues. This CDR3 is CASSPGWGQGSENTIYF. The CDR3 DNA is TGCGCCAGCAGCCCCGGCTGGGGACAGGGGTCGGAAAACACCATATATTTT. The variable domain in full, completed from reference TRBV5-1 and TRBJ1-3, reads KAGVTQTPRYLIKTRGQQVTLSCSPISGHRSVSWYQQTPGQGLQFLFEYFSETQRNKGNFPGRFSGRQFSNSRSEMNVSTLELGDSALYLCASSPGWGQGSENTIYFGEGSWLTVV.

V usage is TRBV27 and J usage is TRBJ1-5, with D perhaps TRBD1 (6 bases). The CDR3 covers 15 residues. Trimming pared 5 bases from V and 3 bases from J, leaving 14 bases between. Germline V gene data show CDR1 as MNHEY and CDR2 as SMNVEV (reference sequence). The DNA of the CDR3 is TGTGCCAGCAGTCCCAACAGGGCCTACAATCAGCCCCAGCATTTT. Translation: CASSPNRAYNQPQHF.

The J gene is TRBJ2-7, the V gene TRBV15, with D perhaps TRBD2 (5 bases). V shed 5 bases and J shed 6 bases, with 11 bases lying between them. Germline loops: CDR1 LNHNV, CDR2 YYDKDF (reference sequence). This CDR3 has 12 amino acids. CDR3 coding DNA: TGTGCCACCAGCTATTCCGGAGGCGAGCAGTACTTC. This translates into CATSYSGGEQYF.

V is TRBV7-9 and J is TRBJ1-2; TRBD1 agrees at 7 bases. V lost 5 bases to trimming and J lost 2 bases; unmatched junction nucleotides: 5. Germline loops: CDR1 SEHNR, CDR2 FQNEAQ (reference sequence). The CDR3 is 14 residues long. CDR3: CASSVGTENYGYTF. The DNA for the CDR3 is TGTGCCAGCAGCGTCGGGACAGAGAACTATGGCTACACCTTC. Variable domain in full (rest from reference TRBV7-9 and TRBJ1-2): DTGVSQNPRHKITKRGQNVTFRCDPISEHNRLYWYRQTLGQGPEFLTYFQNEAQLEKSRLLSDRFSAERPKGSFSTLEIQRTEQGDSAMYLCASSVGTENYGYTFGSGTRLTVV.